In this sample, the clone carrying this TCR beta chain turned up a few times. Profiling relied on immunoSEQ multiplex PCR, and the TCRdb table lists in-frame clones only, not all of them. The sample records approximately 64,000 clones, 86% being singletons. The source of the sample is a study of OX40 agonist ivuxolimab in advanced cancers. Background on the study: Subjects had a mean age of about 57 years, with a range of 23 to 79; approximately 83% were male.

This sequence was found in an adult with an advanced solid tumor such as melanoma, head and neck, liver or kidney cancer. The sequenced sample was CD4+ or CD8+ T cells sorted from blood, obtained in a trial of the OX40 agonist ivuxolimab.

In DNA, the CDR3 is TGTGCCAGCAGCTACTCTTCAGATACGCAGTATTTT. As protein: CASSYSSDTQYF. J is TRBJ2-3 and V is TRBV7-2; no clear D. The CDR3 consists of 12 residues. CDR1 SGHTA and CDR2 FQGNSA come from the germline V gene. The germline V and J ends were trimmed by 4 bases and 4 bases, with 6 bases remaining between them.